The T cell receptor beta chain described here comes from a study of T cell responses to AZD1222 COVID-19 vaccine. Study-level points and caveats: Nearly half of the spike-specific TCRs reportedly recognize variant regions that carry no mutations. Spike-spanning, vaccine-associated CD4 TCRs were dominant at 160-218 and 743-854. Repertoire sampling was restricted to post-peak T cell response timepoints.

Note on this clone: Its antigen is currently unknown.

Libraries were prepared by immunoSEQ multiplex PCR; TCRdb keeps only in-frame clonotypes and omits some of them. The repertoire includes some 110,000 clones, more than 80% of them detected once, and around 4.4% sits in the top ten. This CDR3 is 14 amino acids long. The V end was cut by 3 bases, the J end by 2 bases, with 11 bases between. Germline V lookup: CDR1 DFQATT, CDR2 SNEGSKA (reference sequence). This chain joins TRBV20-1 and TRBJ1-5; D call uncertain. This specimen consisted of peripheral blood, obtained 28 days after the second AZD1222 dose. This TCR derives from an adult who received the AZD1222 COVID-19 vaccine. The CDR3 region has the DNA TGCAGTGCTAGTTATGGGCACGGCAATCAGCCCCAGCATTTT. Encoded protein: CSASYGHGNQPQHF.